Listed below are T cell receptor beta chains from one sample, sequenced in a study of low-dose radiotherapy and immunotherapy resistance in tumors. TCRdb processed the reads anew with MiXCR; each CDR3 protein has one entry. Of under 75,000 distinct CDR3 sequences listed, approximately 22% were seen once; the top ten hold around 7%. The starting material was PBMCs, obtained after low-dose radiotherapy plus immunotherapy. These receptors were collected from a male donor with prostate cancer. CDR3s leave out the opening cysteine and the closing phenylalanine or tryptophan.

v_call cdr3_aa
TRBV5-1 ASSLDAGTTYEQY
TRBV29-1 SVGDSFFGYT
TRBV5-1 ASSLDVAGGNEQF
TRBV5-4 ASSLTGANVLT
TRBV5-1 ASRTQPSADTQY
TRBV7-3 ASSPDSYYEQY
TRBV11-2 ASSSDRPSTDTQY
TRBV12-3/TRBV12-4 ASSLGQLSGNTIY
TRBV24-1 ATSDPTQDRYNEQF
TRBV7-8 ASSFPGQGNSPLH
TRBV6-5 ASSRDGRYYEQY
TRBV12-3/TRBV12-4 ASRPTNPSYEQY
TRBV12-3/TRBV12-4 ASSLTGYPETQY
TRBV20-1 SARAGGYNEQF
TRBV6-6 AGRAATTDTQY
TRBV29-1 SVEGQGTDTQY
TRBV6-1 ASSGRGTYNEQF
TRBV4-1 ASSPRRTGPSSYNSPLH
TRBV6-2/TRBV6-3 ASHGRNYGYT
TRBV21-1 ASEQGGTVTDTQY
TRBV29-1 SVGRTGSFEQY
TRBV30 AGMTSGRGNTYEQY
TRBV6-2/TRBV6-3 ASSYSTASNSYNEQF
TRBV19 ASSTGRIYGYT
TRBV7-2 ASSLSQAGAYYEQY
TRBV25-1 ASSARDLNSYEQY
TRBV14 ASSHPFKGRSNEQF